This T cell receptor beta chain emerged from a study of T cell responses to AZD1222 COVID-19 vaccine. Broader study findings: Once two AZD1222 doses were given, Spike-specific TCR breadth and depth went up. Sampling that yielded the repertoires occurred only after the peak T cell response. At baseline, seropositivity was found in only a handful of AZD1222 recipients.

About this clone itself: The antigen is not known.

This CDR3 is 12 amino acids long. The V and J ends lost 4 bases and 6 bases respectively, with 9 bases between them. Germline CDR1 and CDR2: SNHLY and FYNNEI. Sequenced by immunoSEQ multiplex PCR; TCRdb stores in-frame clones only, minus some. This sample has 200,000 to 300,000 clones, with over 90% found just once. This receptor was obtained from an adult in good health. The chain joins TRBV2 to TRBJ1-2; a weak D match, TRBD1 (5 bases). Sequenced material: peripheral blood, taken on day 0 of AZD1222 vaccination. The CDR3: CASSGDVHGYTF. In nucleotides, the CDR3 is TGTGCCAGCAGTGGGGACGTCCATGGCTACACCTTC.